This TCR beta chain comes out of a study of blood T cell repertoires in COVID-19. V was shortened by 1 base and J by 5 bases, with 11 bases between the two germline ends. The CDR3 length is 14 residues. TCRdb's table, derived via immunoSEQ multiplex PCR, lists solely in-frame clones and lacks some. Of roughly 190,000 clones in the sample, 89% were seen once. V gene TRBV23-1 combines with J gene TRBJ1-1; D possibly corresponds to TRBD1 (6 bases). TRBV23-1 is noted as an ORF with a role that remains uncertain. Sequenced sample: PBMCs or T cells enriched from blood (not recorded which). The clonotype was recovered from a woman younger than 35 who had recovered from COVID-19. The CDR3: CASSQLGAGTEAFF. CDR3 DNA sequence: TGCGCCAGCAGTCAATTGGGGGCCGGAACTGAAGCTTTCTTT.